These 2 T cell receptor beta chains share one sample of origin, sequenced in a study of T cell responses to AZD1222 COVID-19 vaccine. Only in-frame clones appear in the TCRdb table, and some are missing; sequencing was by immunoSEQ multiplex PCR. The data show some 200,000 clones, with 80% to 95% seen just once and roughly 1% held by the top ten. The material sequenced was peripheral blood, taken 28 days after the second AZD1222 dose. These receptors came from an adult who received the AZD1222 COVID-19 vaccine.

CDR3: CASSPQTGTTEAFF. CDR3 sequence (DNA): TGTGCCAGCAGTCCACAGACAGGGACCACTGAAGCTTTCTTT. This chain uses TRBV27 with TRBJ1-1; TRBD1 agrees at 7 bases. CDR3 size: 14 residues. Germline values: CDR1 MNHEY, CDR2 SMNVEV (reference sequence). V lost 5 bases, J lost 4 bases, and 7 bases stayed unmatched.

This clone was seen only once. This chain links TRBV4-3 with TRBJ2-7; no reliable D call. Trimming left V 0 bases short and J 5 bases short, with 8 bases between. Germline V gene data show CDR1 as LGHNA and CDR2 as YSLEER. The CDR3 has 13 amino acids. In nucleotides, the CDR3 is TGCGCCAGCAGCCAAGAGGGCGGCCACGAGCAGTACTTC. Protein sequence: CASSQEGGHEQYF.